A single sample is the source of the 7 T cell receptor beta chains below, sequenced in a study of OX40 agonist ivuxolimab in advanced cancers. Using immunoSEQ multiplex PCR, the repertoire was profiled, and TCRdb retains in-frame clones only, with some absent. This table has about 50,000 clones, around 80% appearing once. The sample consisted of CD4+ or CD8+ T cells sorted from blood, taken in a trial of the OX40 agonist ivuxolimab. Receptor source: an adult with an advanced solid tumor such as melanoma, head and neck, liver or kidney cancer.

The chain has TRBV28 and TRBJ2-2; possible D gene TRBD2, 6 bases. The CDR3 is made up of 14 amino acids. Germline CDR1 and CDR2: MDHEN and SYDVKM. Trimming cost V 5 bases and J 8 bases, with 15 bases left between them. Written as DNA, the CDR3 is TGTGCCAGCAGTCCCGGCGGGACGAGTGGGGAGCTGTTTTTT. It codes for CASSPGGTSGELFF.

This sequence joins TRBV28 and TRBJ1-1; D uncertain. The CDR3 consists of 13 residues. The V gene's germline CDR1 is MDHEN and CDR2 SYDVKM. The germline V and J ends were trimmed by 6 bases and 2 bases, with 10 bases remaining between them. CDR3 in amino acids: CASRFRGNTEAFF. The CDR3 DNA sequence: TGTGCCAGCAGATTCAGAGGTAACACTGAAGCTTTCTTT.

This chain joins TRBV10-3 and TRBJ1-2; D is unclear. The V end was cut by 0 bases, the J end by 1 base, with 9 bases between. Germline lookup yields CDR1 ENHRY and CDR2 SYGVKD. CDR3 length equals 15 residues. The CDR3 DNA reads as TGTGCCATCAGTGAGTCCCGTAGTTTTAACTATGGCTACACCTTC. Its translation is CAISESRSFNYGYTF.

This rearrangement joins TRBV29-1 to TRBJ1-4; the D is unclear. V was cut by 0 bases and J by 8 bases, with 7 bases left in between. Germline-derived CDR1 and CDR2 are SQVTM and ANQGSEA. The CDR3 runs 12 residues. CDR3 sequence: CSVEEGGEKLFF. The CDR3 region has the DNA TGCAGCGTTGAAGAGGGAGGGGAAAAACTGTTTTTT.

To note about this clone: Other DNA sequences in the sample encode the same CDR3. This rearrangement joins TRBV4-3 to TRBJ1-3; 7 bases match TRBD1. The junction had 7 bases not matched to a gene; V was cut back by 0 bases and J by 2 bases. CDR3 length: 17 amino acids. CDR1 and CDR2 from the germline V gene are LGHNA and YSLEER. Written as DNA, the CDR3 is TGCGCCAGCAGCCAAGATGCCAGGGGGGGGGCTGGAAACACCATATATTTT. Protein: CASSQDARGGAGNTIYF.

The chain is built from TRBV4-3 and TRBJ1-1; D uncertain. The V end lost 4 bases, the J end lost 0 bases, and 6 bases lay between the germline ends. The CDR3 has 13 residues. The germline V gene has CDR1 LGHNA and CDR2 YSLEER. The chain's CDR3 is CASSRTVNTEAFF. CDR3 DNA sequence: TGCGCCAGCAGCCGAACAGTGAACACTGAAGCTTTCTTT.

V usage is TRBV27 and J usage is TRBJ2-7; 14 positions agree with TRBD2. The germline V gene encodes CDR1 MNHEY and CDR2 SMNVEV (reference sequence). CDR3 length: 15 residues. Trimming took 5 bases from V and 4 from J; bases not matched to a gene: 4. The CDR3 protein is CASSKGLAGAYEQYF. The CDR3 DNA sequence: TGTGCCAGCAGTAAGGGACTAGCGGGAGCTTACGAGCAGTACTTC.